Below, 10 T cell receptor beta chains from the same sample are listed, as sequenced in a study of early T cells in non-severe SARS-CoV-2 infection. One entry per CDR3 protein results from TCRdb running MiXCR on the 5' RACE reads. Of roughly 55,000 distinct CDR3 sequences detected, about 16% appear once; the ten largest clones hold approximately 11%. Sequenced here: whole blood, sampled at baseline. Source of these receptors: an adult who was a healthcare worker with PCR-confirmed SARS-CoV-2 infection or an uninfected control (not recorded which).

There are many counts of this clonotype. J is TRBJ1-1 and V is TRBV5-1; D might be TRBD1 (6 bases). V shed 0 bases and J shed 10 bases, with 16 bases lying between them. Germline-derived CDR1 and CDR2 are SGHRS and YFSETQ. CDR3 length: 14 amino acids. The CDR3 region has the DNA TGCGCCAGCAGCTTGGGGCCGCTGGACAGTAGAGCTTTCTTT. Amino acid sequence: CASSLGPLDSRAFF.

The gene calls are TRBV7-8 and TRBJ2-1, with 9 bases identical to TRBD2. V was pared by 1 base and J by 3 bases, with 10 bases of the junction left unmatched. The CDR3 sequence is 18 residues long. Germline CDR1 and CDR2: SGHVS and FQNEAQ. In nucleotides, the CDR3 is TGTGCCAGCAGCTTAGTACAGTTAGCGGGAGATCTCTACAATGAGCAGTTCTTC. Protein: CASSLVQLAGDLYNEQFF.

With respect to this clonotype: One end of the junction is discordant with germline, which a read error may explain. The V call is TRBV7-7, the J call TRBJ2-7, with D perhaps matching TRBD1 (6 bases). CDR1 is SSHAT and CDR2 is FNYEAQ in the germline V gene (reference sequence). This CDR3 contains 15 residues. The CDR3 reads CASSLGVDSSYEQYF. The CDR3 DNA sequence: TGTGCTAGCAGCTTAGGAGTGGACAGCTCCTACGAGCAGTACTTC.

This clonotype was observed a handful of times. The chain couples TRBV6-2 or TRBV6-3 to TRBJ2-1; no clear D gene. The CDR3 consists of 15 residues. V lost 6 bases and J lost 4, with 16 bases in between. Germline V gives CDR1 MNHEY, CDR2 SVGEGT. CDR3 sequence: CASSPLSGPYNEQFF. The CDR3 DNA follows: TGTGCCAGCAGCCCACTATCGGGCCCTTACAATGAGCAGTTCTTC.

The CDR3 region has the DNA TGTGCCAGCAGTTATCTCGGAAAGGGGCAAGGCTACACCTTC. This encodes CASSYLGKGQGYTF. This chain links TRBV6-6 with TRBJ1-2; maybe TRBD1 (5 bases). The V gene's germline CDR1 is MNHNY and CDR2 SVGAGI (reference sequence). The CDR3 has 14 residues. Trimming removed 3 bases from V and 8 bases from J, with 16 bases in between.

The chain carries TRBV28 and TRBJ2-5, with 7 bases fitting TRBD1. The CDR3 loop spans 16 amino acids. Germline CDR1 and CDR2: MDHEN and SYDVKM. V shed 5 bases, J shed 0 bases, and the junction held 9 bases outside the gene matches. Written as DNA, the CDR3 is TGTGCCAGCAGTCTTGGGGCCGACAGGGACCAAGAGACCCAGTACTTC. This translates into CASSLGADRDQETQYF.

This clonotype was picked up a small number of times. The gene calls are TRBV28 and TRBJ2-7; D unresolved. This CDR3 region has 11 residues. Germline lookup yields CDR1 MDHEN and CDR2 SYDVKM. V shed 4 bases and J shed 11 bases, with 12 bases lying between them. The DNA for the CDR3 is TGTGCCAGCAGTTACGGGTTCCATGAGTACTTC. Amino acid sequence: CASSYGFHEYF.

The genes are TRBV10-1 and TRBJ2-5, with 7 bases identical to TRBD1. This CDR3 has 12 residues. The germline gives CDR1 WNHNN, CDR2 SYGVQD (reference sequence). After removal of 5 bases from V and 7 bases from J, the junction contained 4 bases not matched to a gene. In nucleotides, the CDR3 is TGCGCCAGCAGTAAGGGGGCCGGGACCCAGTACTTC. Its translation is CASSKGAGTQYF.

This clonotype was seen a few times. The gene calls are TRBV12-3 or TRBV12-4 and TRBJ1-5; D not resolved. The ends were cut back, 3 bases at V and 0 bases at J, with 9 bases in the middle. The CDR3 consists of 15 residues. CDR3 sequence: CASSFGSDSNQPQHF. In DNA, the CDR3 is TGTGCCAGCAGTTTTGGTAGTGATAGCAATCAGCCCCAGCATTTT.

As to this clonotype: A junction end diverges from the germline sequence, so it may reflect a read error. The chain is built from TRBV5-1 and TRBJ2-1, with a weak D call TRBD2 (6 bases). Per the germline V gene, CDR1 is SGHRS and CDR2 is YFSETQ. CDR3 length: 15 residues. CDR3 coding DNA: TGCGCCGGCAGCGTGGACGGGAGCTCCTACAATGAGCAGTTCTTC. Protein product: CAGSVDGSSYNEQFF.